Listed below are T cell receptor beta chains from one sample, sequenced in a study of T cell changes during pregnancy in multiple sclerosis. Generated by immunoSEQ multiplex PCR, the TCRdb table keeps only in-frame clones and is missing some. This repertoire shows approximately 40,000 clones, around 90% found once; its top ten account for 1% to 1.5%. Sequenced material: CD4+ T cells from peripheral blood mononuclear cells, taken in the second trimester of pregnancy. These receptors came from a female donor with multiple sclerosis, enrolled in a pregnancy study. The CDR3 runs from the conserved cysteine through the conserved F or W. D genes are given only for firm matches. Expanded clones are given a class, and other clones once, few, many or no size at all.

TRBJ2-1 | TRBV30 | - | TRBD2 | CAWSGGRAFDYNEQFF | TGTGCCTGGAGTGGGGGGAGGGCCTTTGACTACAATGAGCAGTTCTTC
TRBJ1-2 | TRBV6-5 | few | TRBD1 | CASRDDRGTWYGYTF | TGTGCCAGCAGAGATGACAGGGGAACGTGGTATGGCTACACCTTC
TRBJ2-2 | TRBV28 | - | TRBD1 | CASSRNGQGTGELFF | TGTGCCAGCAGTCGCAACGGACAGGGCACCGGGGAGCTGTTTTTT
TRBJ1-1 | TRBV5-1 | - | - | CASSPRPTGLNTEAFF | TGCGCCAGCAGCCCCCGCCCTACAGGGCTGAACACTGAAGCTTTCTTT
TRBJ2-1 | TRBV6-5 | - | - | CASRFDRYNEQFF | TGTGCCAGCAGATTTGACAGGTACAATGAGCAGTTCTTC
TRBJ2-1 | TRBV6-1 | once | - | CASSVFLAEQFF | TGTGCCAGCAGTGTATTTTTGGCTGAGCAGTTCTTC
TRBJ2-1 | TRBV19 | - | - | CASTSLNEQFF | TGTGCCAGTACCTCACTCAATGAGCAGTTCTTC
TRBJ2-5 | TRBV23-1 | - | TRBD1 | CASSPWDRGSETQYF | TGCGCCAGCAGCCCCTGGGACAGGGGCTCGGAGACCCAGTACTTC
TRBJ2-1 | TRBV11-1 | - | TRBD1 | CASSPRDREDNEQFF | TGTGCCAGCAGCCCCCGGGACAGGGAGGACAATGAGCAGTTCTTC
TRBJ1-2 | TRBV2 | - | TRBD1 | CASRWDRMNPGGYTF | TGTGCCAGCAGATGGGACAGAATGAATCCTGGTGGCTACACCTTC
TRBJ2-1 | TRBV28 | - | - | CASSDYYNEQFF | TGTGCCAGCAGTGACTACTACAATGAGCAGTTCTTC
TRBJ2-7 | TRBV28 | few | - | CATNPPGASYEQYF | TGTGCCACCAACCCTCCAGGGGCCTCCTACGAGCAGTACTTC
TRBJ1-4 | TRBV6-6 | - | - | CASSYTQGGEKLFF | TGTGCCAGCAGTTATACTCAAGGGGGAGAAAAACTGTTTTTT
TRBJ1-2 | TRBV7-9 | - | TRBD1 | CASSLVDRANPNYGYTF | TGTGCCAGCAGCTTAGTGGACAGGGCCAATCCTAACTATGGCTACACCTTC
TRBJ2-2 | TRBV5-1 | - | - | CASSLGARAAGELFF | TGCGCCAGCAGCTTGGGAGCCAGGGCGGCCGGGGAGCTGTTTTTT
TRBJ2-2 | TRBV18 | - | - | CASSPLWGRITGELFF | TGTGCCAGCTCACCACTCTGGGGGCGCATCACCGGGGAGCTGTTTTTT
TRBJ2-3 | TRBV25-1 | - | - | CASSEAPPIIPDTQYF | TGTGCCAGCAGTGAGGCACCTCCCATCATTCCAGATACGCAGTATTTT
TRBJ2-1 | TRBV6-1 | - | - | CASSTGLYNEQFF | TGTGCCAGCAGTACGGGACTTTACAATGAGCAGTTCTTC
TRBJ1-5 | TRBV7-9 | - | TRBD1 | CASSGTGIGQPQHF | TGTGCCAGCAGCGGGACAGGGATCGGTCAGCCCCAGCATTTT
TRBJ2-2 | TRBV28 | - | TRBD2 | CASSPGLATGELFF | TGTGCCAGCAGTCCGGGACTAGCTACCGGGGAGCTGTTTTTT
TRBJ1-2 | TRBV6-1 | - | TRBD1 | CASSELSGTGSGYTF | TGTGCCAGCAGTGAATTATCCGGGACAGGGAGCGGCTACACCTTC
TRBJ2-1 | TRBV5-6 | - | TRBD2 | CASGTGTRRDNEQFF | TGTGCCAGCGGCACGGGGACTAGGAGAGACAATGAGCAGTTCTTC
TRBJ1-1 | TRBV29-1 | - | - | CSVDRVKAEAFF | TGCAGCGTTGACAGGGTCAAAGCTGAAGCTTTCTTT
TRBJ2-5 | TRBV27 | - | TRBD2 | CASRPRGNSGRTQETQYF | TGTGCCAGCAGACCCCGCGGCAATAGCGGGAGGACGCAAGAGACCCAGTACTTC
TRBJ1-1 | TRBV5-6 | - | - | CASSPPRAMNTEAFF | TGTGCCAGCAGCCCTCCCAGGGCCATGAACACTGAAGCTTTCTTT
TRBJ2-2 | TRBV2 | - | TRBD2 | CASRDPGTSGSIGELFF | TGTGCCAGCAGAGACCCCGGGACTAGCGGGAGTATCGGGGAGCTGTTTTTT
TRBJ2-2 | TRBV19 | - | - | CASSSQGPPNTGELFF | TGTGCCAGTAGTTCCCAGGGGCCCCCGAACACCGGGGAGCTGTTTTTT
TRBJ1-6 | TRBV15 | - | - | CATGGNSPLHF | TGTGCCACCGGGGGGAATTCACCCCTCCACTTT
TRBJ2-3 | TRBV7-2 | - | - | CASSLAGGNTDTQYF | TGTGCCAGCAGCTTAGCGGGAGGAAACACAGATACGCAGTATTTT
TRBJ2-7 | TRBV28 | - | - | CASSPTESRVSYEQYF | TGTGCCAGCAGCCCGACAGAGTCCAGGGTGTCCTACGAGCAGTACTTC
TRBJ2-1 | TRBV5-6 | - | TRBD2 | CASSHGRTSGRTAYNEQFF | TGTGCCAGCAGTCATGGCAGGACTAGCGGGAGAACGGCCTACAATGAGCAGTTCTTC
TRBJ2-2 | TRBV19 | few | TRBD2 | CASSTLAGGVGELFF | TGTGCCAGTAGTACCCTAGCGGGAGGTGTCGGGGAGCTGTTTTTT
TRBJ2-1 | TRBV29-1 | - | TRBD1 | CSAMGQRNEQFF | TGCAGCGCCATGGGACAGAGAAATGAGCAGTTCTTC
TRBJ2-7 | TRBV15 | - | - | CATSRVGATYEQYF | TGTGCCACCAGCAGAGTGGGCGCAACCTACGAGCAGTACTTC
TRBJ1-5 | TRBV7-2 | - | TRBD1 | CASSVRGQQPQHF | TGTGCCAGCAGCGTCCGGGGACAGCAGCCCCAGCATTTT
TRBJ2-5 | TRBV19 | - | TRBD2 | CATLGGVQETQYF | TGTGCCACTCTGGGGGGGGTCCAAGAGACCCAGTACTTC
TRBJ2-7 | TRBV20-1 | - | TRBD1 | CSALTGVEQYF | TGCAGTGCCCTAACAGGGGTCGAGCAGTACTTC
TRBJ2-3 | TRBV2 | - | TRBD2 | CASSEALTSGSRDTQYF | TGTGCCAGCAGTGAAGCGCTTACTAGCGGGAGTAGAGATACGCAGTATTTT
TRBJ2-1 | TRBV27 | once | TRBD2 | CASSLWTAGVSYNEQFF | TGTGCCAGCAGTCTTTGGACAGCGGGGGTATCCTACAATGAGCAGTTCTTC
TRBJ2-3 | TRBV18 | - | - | CASSPPGRGSTDTQYF | TGTGCCAGCTCACCACCCGGCCGGGGGAGCACAGATACGCAGTATTTT
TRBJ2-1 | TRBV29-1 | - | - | CSTKRNRDEQFF | TGCAGCACTAAACGGAACAGGGACGAGCAGTTCTTC
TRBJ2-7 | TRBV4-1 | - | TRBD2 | CASSPISTSGRAEQYF | TGCGCCAGCAGCCCGATCTCGACTAGCGGGAGGGCCGAGCAGTACTTC